The source of this T cell receptor (beta chain) is a study of shared clonotypes between healthy human individuals. Naive CD8 cells, CD45RO-negative and positively selected for CCR7, excluded terminally differentiated effector memory CD45RA+ cells. This clone has only one observation. Germline CDR1 reads MDHEN; CDR2 reads SYDVKM. This CDR3 has 14 residues. Trimming removed 5 bases from V and 3 bases from J, with 10 bases in between. This table comes from immunoSEQ multiplex PCR, and its TCRdb copy is limited to in-frame clones, with some not included. The sample has some 2,000,000 clones, about 94% seen once.

This TCR came from a man aged 18 to 30 in good health. Sequenced material: naive CD8+ T cells sorted from blood. The chain uses TRBV28 and TRBJ2-2; D uncertain. The chain's CDR3 is CASSTTLDTGELFF. Written as DNA, the CDR3 is TGTGCCAGCAGTACCACGTTGGACACCGGGGAGCTGTTTTTT.